What follows is one TCR beta chain and its context. Antigen unknown. Assay used: immunoSEQ multiplex PCR; TCRdb lists only in-frame clones, some missing. Here the sample spans about half a million clones, 89% being singletons. With V trimmed by 2 bases and J by 4 bases, 13 bases remained unmatched. This CDR3 is 17 amino acids long. Germline V gene sequence: CDR1 MNHEY, CDR2 SVGEGT. These data come from a study of Ad26.COV2.S vaccination and SARS-CoV-2 variants. Background on the study: Sample donor was a member of the COV1001 Ad26.COV2.S trial arm. Intramuscular Ad26.COV2.S at 5x10^10 or 1x10^11 viral particles. Findings and limits, study-wide: Responses of T cells in total may have been underestimated by the TCR breadth and depth analyses.

Described treatment: roughly 20 received Ad26.COV2.S at low or high dose, single or two shots; about 5 received placebo; per-sample allocation not given. On day 63 after the first injection, vaccine and placebo recipients gave samples. Immunization relied on an Ad26 vector, which expressed Wuhan-strain SARS-CoV-2 spike. This chain connects TRBV6-2 or TRBV6-3 to TRBJ2-5, with TRBD1 matching 7 bases. The sample consisted of peripheral blood, taken in a trial of Ad26.COV2.S vaccine versus placebo. This receptor was obtained from a person aged 18-60 years who received the Ad26.COV2.S COVID-19 vaccine or a placebo. DNA for the CDR3: TGTGCCAGCAGTTACCCCCCGGCGACAGGGTATAGAGAGACCCAGTACTTC. Encoded protein: CASSYPPATGYRETQYF.